The 14 T cell receptor beta chains given below trace back to one sample, sequenced in a study of T-cell memory formation after mild COVID-19. TCRdb re-called the 5' RACE reads through MiXCR, storing one row per CDR3 protein. The sample records 530,000 or so distinct CDR3 sequences, approximately 15% being singletons. Sequences were obtained from PBMCs or a T cell subset sorted from them (not recorded which). Source of these receptors: an adult woman who had mild COVID-19 (a few samples of this study predate the infection). Cell type and time point are not known.

The table lists this clonotype with a few counts. This rearrangement joins TRBV11-2 to TRBJ2-2, with 8 bases lining up with TRBD2. The V gene end was trimmed by 1 base and the J gene end by 3 bases; junction bases not matched to a gene: 16. The CDR3 length is 20 residues. CDR1 is SGHAT, CDR2 FQNNGV, per germline. CDR3 sequence: CASSLGRGRVTSVDTGELFF. The CDR3 DNA reads as TGTGCCAGCAGCTTAGGCCGTGGCAGGGTGACTAGCGTGGACACCGGGGAGCTGTTTTTT.

This sequence joins TRBV6-2 or TRBV6-3 and TRBJ1-3; D gene unclear. V shed 2 bases and J shed 3 bases, with 11 bases lying between them. Per germline, CDR1 MNHEY and CDR2 SVGEGT. CDR3 length: 15 amino acids. Written as DNA, the CDR3 is TGTGCCAGCAGTTACGGAGCAGGAGGTGGAAACACCATATATTTT. Translation gives CASSYGAGGGNTIYF.

The rearrangement joins TRBV4-1 to TRBJ2-1; 11 bases match TRBD2. Unmatched junction bases numbered 5, after V lost 0 bases and J lost 7 bases. CDR1 is MGHRA, CDR2 YSYEKL, per germline. This CDR3 contains 16 residues. Written as DNA, the CDR3 is TGCGCCAGCAGCCAAGATTGGGGACTAGCGGCTAATGAGCAGTTCTTC. Translated, it gives CASSQDWGLAANEQFF.

The rearrangement joins TRBV3-1 to TRBJ2-3, with a possible D match to TRBD1 (5 bases). Trimming stripped 6 bases from V and 2 bases from J, with 15 bases between. The CDR3 totals 15 residues. Germline V gene sequence: CDR1 LGHDT, CDR2 YNNKEL (reference sequence). CDR3 protein: CASRLLRDNTDTQYF. The CDR3 region has the DNA TGTGCCAGCAGGCTACTCAGGGATAACACAGATACGCAGTATTTT.

This clonotype has only a few counts. V gene TRBV5-1 combines with J gene TRBJ1-4; D gene ambiguous. The CDR3 is 14 amino acids. The ends were cut back, 4 bases at V and 7 bases at J, with 14 bases in the middle. Germline assignment: CDR1 SGHRS and CDR2 YFSETQ. The CDR3 DNA sequence: TGCGCCAGCAGCAGAGCCGGGCAAGGTGAAAAACTGTTTTTT. Translation: CASSRAGQGEKLFF.

This chain joins TRBV11-3 and TRBJ2-4; 9 nucleotides agree with TRBD1. Trimming at V came to 5 bases and at J to 3 bases, leaving 5 bases not matched to a gene. CDR3 size: 15 residues. Germline values: CDR1 SGHNT, CDR2 YENEEA. The CDR3, as DNA: TGTGCCAGCAGCCGGGACAGGGTGGGCAAAAACATTCAGTACTTC. Protein: CASSRDRVGKNIQYF.

This clonotype has just a few counts. The J gene is TRBJ1-5, the V gene TRBV20-1; D is unclear. V was pared by 3 bases and J by 0 bases, with 9 bases between. Germline-derived CDR1 and CDR2 are DFQATT and SNEGSKA (reference sequence). CDR3 length equals 14 residues. DNA of the CDR3: TGCAGTGCTAGGCCTCTCAATAGCAATCAGCCCCAGCATTTT. Translation gives CSARPLNSNQPQHF.

This clonotype showed up many times. This rearrangement joins TRBV9 to TRBJ2-3, with a weak D call TRBD2 (6 bases). V lost 4 bases to trimming and J lost 5 bases, with 17 bases between them. CDR1 is SGDLS and CDR2 is YYNGEE in the germline V gene. The CDR3 spans 15 residues. The CDR3 region is CASSRDSPRRDTQYF. DNA of the CDR3: TGTGCCAGCAGCCGGGACTCCCCTCGGCGAGATACGCAGTATTTT.

V and J are TRBV5-1 and TRBJ1-1, with TRBD1 as a possible D gene (6 bases). The CDR3 contains 14 residues. V was shortened by 4 bases and J by 4 bases, with 14 bases between the two germline ends. Germline V gives CDR1 SGHRS, CDR2 YFSETQ. The DNA of the CDR3 is TGCGCCAGCAGCCCGGAGGGGGTGAGCACTGAAGCTTTCTTT. Its protein is CASSPEGVSTEAFF.

This chain joins TRBV20-1 and TRBJ1-5, with D possibly being TRBD1 (5 bases). Trimming pared 6 bases from V and 2 bases from J, leaving 17 bases between. Per the germline V gene, CDR1 is DFQATT and CDR2 is SNEGSKA (reference sequence). The CDR3 spans 15 residues. The CDR3 reads CSAPPWGGGNQPQHF. The CDR3 DNA reads as TGCAGTGCCCCACCCTGGGGGGGAGGCAATCAGCCCCAGCATTTT.

This chain joins TRBV7-6 and TRBJ2-5; D unresolved. Deletions cut 5 bases from V and 9 bases from J, with 13 bases between. Germline loops: CDR1 SGHVS, CDR2 FNYEAQ. The CDR3 has 12 residues. The CDR3: CASSPPLRAQYF. CDR3 sequence (DNA): TGTGCCAGCAGCCCCCCCCTCCGGGCCCAGTACTTC. Drawing the rest from reference TRBV7-6 and TRBJ2-5, the complete variable domain is GAGVSQSPRYKVTKRGQDVALRCDPISGHVSLYWYRQALGQGPEFLTYFNYEAQQDKSGLPNDRFSAERPEGSISTLTIQRTEQRDSAMYRCASSPPLRAQYFGPGTRLLVL.

The chain combines TRBV7-2 with TRBJ2-1; TRBD1 aligns across 9 bases. V gave up 5 bases and J gave up 6 bases; unmatched junction bases: 8. The CDR3 has 15 residues. Germline V gene sequence: CDR1 SGHTA, CDR2 FQGNSA. The CDR3 DNA sequence: TGTGCCAGCAGCCCTCCGGGACAGGGAAGCAATGAGCAGTTCTTC. Protein product: CASSPPGQGSNEQFF. The variable domain in full, completed from reference TRBV7-2 and TRBJ2-1, reads GAGVSQSPSNKVTEKGKDVELRCDPISGHTALYWYRQSLGQGLEFLIYFQGNSAPDKSGLPSDRFSAERTGGSVSTLTIQRTQQEDSAVYLCASSPPGQGSNEQFFGPGTRLTVL.

This chain connects TRBV29-1 to TRBJ2-7; 10 nucleotides line up with TRBD2. CDR1 is SQVTM and CDR2 is ANQGSEA in the germline V gene. The V gene end was trimmed by 4 bases and the J gene end by 6 bases; junction bases not matched to a gene: 0. The CDR3 has 11 amino acids. In nucleotides, the CDR3 is TGCAGCGTTGCTAGCGGGAGCGAGCAGTACTTC. Translated, it gives CSVASGSEQYF.

The chain combines TRBV20-1 with TRBJ2-3, with 12 bases identical to TRBD2. Trimming at V came to 6 bases and at J to 0 bases, leaving 13 bases not matched to a gene. CDR1 DFQATT and CDR2 SNEGSKA come from the germline V gene (reference sequence). The CDR3 sequence is 18 residues long. As DNA, the CDR3 is TGCAGTGCCCAGGGACTAGCGGGCTACGACGTCAGCACAGATACGCAGTATTTT. Residues: CSAQGLAGYDVSTDTQYF.